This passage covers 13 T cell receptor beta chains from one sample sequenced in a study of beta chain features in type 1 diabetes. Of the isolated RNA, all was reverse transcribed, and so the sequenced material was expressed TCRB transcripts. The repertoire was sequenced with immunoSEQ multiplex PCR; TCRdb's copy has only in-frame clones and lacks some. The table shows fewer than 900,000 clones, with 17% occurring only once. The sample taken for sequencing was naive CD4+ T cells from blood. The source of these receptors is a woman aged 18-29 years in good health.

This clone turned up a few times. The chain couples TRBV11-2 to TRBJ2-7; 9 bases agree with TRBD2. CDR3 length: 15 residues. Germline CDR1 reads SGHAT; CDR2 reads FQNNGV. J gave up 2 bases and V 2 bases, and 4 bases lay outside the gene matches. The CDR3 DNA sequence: TGTGCCAGCAGCTTAACGCCTAGCGGGACCTACGAGCAGTACTTC. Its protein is CASSLTPSGTYEQYF.

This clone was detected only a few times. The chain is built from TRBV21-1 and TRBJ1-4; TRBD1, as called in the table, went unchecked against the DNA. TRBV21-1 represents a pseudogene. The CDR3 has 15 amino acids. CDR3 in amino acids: CASSKSGTPNEKLFF. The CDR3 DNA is TGTGCCAGCAGCAAATCCGGGACACCGAATGAAAAACTGTTTTTT.

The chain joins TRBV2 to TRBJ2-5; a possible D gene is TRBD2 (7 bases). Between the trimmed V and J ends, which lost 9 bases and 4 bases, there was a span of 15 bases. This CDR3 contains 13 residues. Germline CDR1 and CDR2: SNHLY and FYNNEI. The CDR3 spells CASSQGLSETQYF. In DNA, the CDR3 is TGTGCCAGTTCACAGGGACTATCAGAGACCCAGTACTTC.

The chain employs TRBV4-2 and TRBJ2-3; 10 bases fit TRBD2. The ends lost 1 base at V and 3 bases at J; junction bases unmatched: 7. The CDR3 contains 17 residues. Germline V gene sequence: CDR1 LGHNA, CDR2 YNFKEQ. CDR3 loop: CASSQGLAGVSTDTQYF. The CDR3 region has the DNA TGTGCCAGCAGCCAAGGGCTAGCGGGAGTAAGTACAGATACGCAGTATTTT.

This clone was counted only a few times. CDR3 in amino acids: CASSRPGTGVDEQFF. The CDR3 DNA is TGTGCCAGCAGCCGCCCCGGGACAGGGGTAGATGAGCAGTTCTTC. The rearrangement links TRBV7-3 to TRBJ2-1, with TRBD1 matching over 10 bases. The CDR3 has 15 residues. Germline CDR1 reads SGHTA; CDR2 reads FQGTGA. V shed 5 bases and J 8 bases; nucleotides not matched to a gene: 9. Variable domain in full (rest from reference TRBV7-3 and TRBJ2-1): GAGVSQTPSNKVTEKGKYVELRCDPISGHTALYWYRQSLGQGPEFLIYFQGTGAADDSGLPNDRFFAVRPEGSVSTLKIQRTERGDSAVYLCASSRPGTGVDEQFFGPGTRLTVL.

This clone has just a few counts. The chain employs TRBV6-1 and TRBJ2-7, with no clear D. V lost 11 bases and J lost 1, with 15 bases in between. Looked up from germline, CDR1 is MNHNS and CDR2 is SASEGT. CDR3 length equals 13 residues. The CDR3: CAARWQISYEQYF. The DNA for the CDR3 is TGTGCCGCCCGGTGGCAGATTTCCTACGAGCAGTACTTC.

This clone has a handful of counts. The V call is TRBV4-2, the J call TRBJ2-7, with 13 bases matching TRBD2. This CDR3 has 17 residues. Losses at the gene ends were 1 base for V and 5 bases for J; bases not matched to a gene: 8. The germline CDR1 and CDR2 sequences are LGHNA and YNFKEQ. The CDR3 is CASSQVHGTSGIDEQYF. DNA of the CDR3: TGTGCCAGCAGCCAAGTCCACGGGACTAGCGGGATCGACGAGCAGTACTTC.

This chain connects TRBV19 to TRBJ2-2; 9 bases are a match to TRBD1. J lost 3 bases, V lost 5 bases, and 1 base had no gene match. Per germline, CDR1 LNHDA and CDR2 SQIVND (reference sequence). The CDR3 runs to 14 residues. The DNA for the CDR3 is TGTGCCAGTAGTGGACAGGGGTACACCGGGGAGCTGTTTTTT. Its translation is CASSGQGYTGELFF. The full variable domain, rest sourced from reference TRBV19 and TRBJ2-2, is DGGITQSPKYLFRKEGQNVTLSCEQNLNHDAMYWYRQDPGQGLRLIYYSQIVNDFQKGDIAEGYSVSREKKESFPLTVTSAQKNPTAFYLCASSGQGYTGELFFGEGSRLTVL.

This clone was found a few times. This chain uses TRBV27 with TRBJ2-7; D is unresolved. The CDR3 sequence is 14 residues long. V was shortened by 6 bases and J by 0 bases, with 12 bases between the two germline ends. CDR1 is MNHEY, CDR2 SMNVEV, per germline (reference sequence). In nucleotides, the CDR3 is TGTGCCAGCAGAAGCTGGCGGAACTCCTACGAGCAGTACTTC. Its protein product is CASRSWRNSYEQYF.

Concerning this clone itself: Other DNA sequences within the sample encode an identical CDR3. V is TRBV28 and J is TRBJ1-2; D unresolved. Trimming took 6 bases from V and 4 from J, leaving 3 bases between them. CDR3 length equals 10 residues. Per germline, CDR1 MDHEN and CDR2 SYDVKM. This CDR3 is CASSSYGYTF. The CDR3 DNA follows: TGTGCCAGCAGCAGCTATGGCTACACCTTC.

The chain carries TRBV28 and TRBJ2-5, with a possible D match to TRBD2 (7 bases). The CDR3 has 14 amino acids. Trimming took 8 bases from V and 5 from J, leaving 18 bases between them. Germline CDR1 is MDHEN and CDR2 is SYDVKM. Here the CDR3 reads CASGGSVRGETQYF. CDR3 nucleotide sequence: TGTGCCAGCGGCGGGAGCGTGAGGGGGGAGACCCAGTACTTC.

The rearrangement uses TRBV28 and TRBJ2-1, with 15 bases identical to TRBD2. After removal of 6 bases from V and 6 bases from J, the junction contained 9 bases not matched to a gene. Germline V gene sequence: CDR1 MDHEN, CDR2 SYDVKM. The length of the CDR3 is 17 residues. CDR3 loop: CASSPWTSGRASNEQFF. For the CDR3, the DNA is TGTGCCAGCAGCCCCTGGACTAGCGGGAGGGCTAGCAATGAGCAGTTCTTC.

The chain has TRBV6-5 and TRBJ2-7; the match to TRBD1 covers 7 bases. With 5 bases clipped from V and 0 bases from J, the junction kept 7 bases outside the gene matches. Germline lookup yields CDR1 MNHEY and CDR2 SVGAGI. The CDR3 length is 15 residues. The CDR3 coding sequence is TGTGCCAGCAGTCGCTCGGGACAGACCTCCTACGAGCAGTACTTC. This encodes CASSRSGQTSYEQYF.